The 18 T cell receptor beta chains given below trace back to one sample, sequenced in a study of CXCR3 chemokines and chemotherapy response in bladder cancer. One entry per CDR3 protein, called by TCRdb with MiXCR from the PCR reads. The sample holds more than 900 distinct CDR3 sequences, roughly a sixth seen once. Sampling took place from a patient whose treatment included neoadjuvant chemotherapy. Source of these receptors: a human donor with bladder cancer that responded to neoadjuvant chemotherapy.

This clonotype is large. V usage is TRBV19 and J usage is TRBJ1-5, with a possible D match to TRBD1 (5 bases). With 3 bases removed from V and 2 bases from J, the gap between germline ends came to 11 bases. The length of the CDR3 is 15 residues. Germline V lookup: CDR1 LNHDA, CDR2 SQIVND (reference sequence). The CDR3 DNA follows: TGTGCCAGTAGTATTGTTCCGGGGGGCAATCAGCCCCAGCATTTT. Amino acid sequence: CASSIVPGGNQPQHF.

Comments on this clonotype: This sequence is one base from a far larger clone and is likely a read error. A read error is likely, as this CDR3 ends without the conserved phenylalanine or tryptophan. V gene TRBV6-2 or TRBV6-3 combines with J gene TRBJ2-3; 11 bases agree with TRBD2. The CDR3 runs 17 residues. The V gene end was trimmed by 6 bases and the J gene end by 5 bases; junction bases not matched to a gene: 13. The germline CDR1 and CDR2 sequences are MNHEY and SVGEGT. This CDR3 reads CASSTDFSGGARDTQYL. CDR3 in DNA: TGTGCCAGCAGCACAGACTTTAGCGGGGGGGCTAGAGATACGCAGTATTTG.

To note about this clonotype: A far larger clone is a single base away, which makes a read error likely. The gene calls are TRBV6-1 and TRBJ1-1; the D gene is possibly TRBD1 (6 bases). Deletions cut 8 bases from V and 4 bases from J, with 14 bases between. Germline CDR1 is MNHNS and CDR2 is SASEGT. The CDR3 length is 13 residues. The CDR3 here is CASSRGTSTEAFF. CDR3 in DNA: TGTGCCAGCTCACGAGGGACATCCACTGAAGCTTTCTTT.

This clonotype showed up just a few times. CDR3 protein: CASSFSYEQYF. CDR3 coding DNA: TGTGCCAGCAGCTTTTCCTACGAGCAGTACTTC. The J gene is TRBJ2-7, the V gene TRBV11-2; no definite D call. The CDR3 runs 11 residues. Trimming took off 3 bases at V and 1 base at J, with 1 base between the two ends. Germline CDR1 reads SGHAT; CDR2 reads FQNNGV. Full variable domain (rest looked up from reference TRBV11-2 and TRBJ2-7): EAGVAQSPRYKIIEKRQSVAFWCNPISGHATLYWYQQILGQGPKLLIQFQNNGVVDDSQLPKDRFSAERLKGVDSTLKIQPAKLEDSAVYLCASSFSYEQYFGPGTRLTVT.

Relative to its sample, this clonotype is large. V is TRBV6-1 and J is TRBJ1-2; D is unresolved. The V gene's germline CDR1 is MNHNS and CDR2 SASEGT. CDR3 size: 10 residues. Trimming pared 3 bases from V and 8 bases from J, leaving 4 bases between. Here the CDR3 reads CASSDAGYTF. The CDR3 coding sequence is TGTGCCAGCAGTGATGCCGGCTACACCTTC.

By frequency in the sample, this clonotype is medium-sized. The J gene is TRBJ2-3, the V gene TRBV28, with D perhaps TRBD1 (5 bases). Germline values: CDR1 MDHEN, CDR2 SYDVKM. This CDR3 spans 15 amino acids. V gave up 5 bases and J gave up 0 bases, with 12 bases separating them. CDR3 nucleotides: TGTGCCAGCAGTGATGGACAAGATAGCACAGATACGCAGTATTTT. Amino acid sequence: CASSDGQDSTDTQYF.

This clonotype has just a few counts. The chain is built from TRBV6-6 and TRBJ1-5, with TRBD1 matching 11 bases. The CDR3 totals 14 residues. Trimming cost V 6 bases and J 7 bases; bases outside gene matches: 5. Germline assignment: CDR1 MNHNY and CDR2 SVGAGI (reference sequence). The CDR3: CASRDRGPEQPQHF. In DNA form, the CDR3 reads TGTGCCAGCAGGGACAGGGGGCCGGAGCAGCCCCAGCATTTT.

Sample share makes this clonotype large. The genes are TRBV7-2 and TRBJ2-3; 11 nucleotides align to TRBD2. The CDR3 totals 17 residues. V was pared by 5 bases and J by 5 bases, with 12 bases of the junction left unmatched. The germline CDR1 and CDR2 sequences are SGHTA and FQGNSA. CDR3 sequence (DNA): TGTGCCAGCAGCACAGACTTTAGCGGGGGGGCTAGAGATACGCAGTATTTT. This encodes CASSTDFSGGARDTQYF.

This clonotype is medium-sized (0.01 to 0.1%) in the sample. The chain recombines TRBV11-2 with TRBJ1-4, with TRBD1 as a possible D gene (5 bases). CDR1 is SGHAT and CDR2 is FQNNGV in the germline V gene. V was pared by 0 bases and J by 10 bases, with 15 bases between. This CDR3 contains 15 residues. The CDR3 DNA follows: TGTGCCAGCAGCTTAGAGGGGGGGTCGATAGGAAAACTGTTTTTT. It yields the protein CASSLEGGSIGKLFF.

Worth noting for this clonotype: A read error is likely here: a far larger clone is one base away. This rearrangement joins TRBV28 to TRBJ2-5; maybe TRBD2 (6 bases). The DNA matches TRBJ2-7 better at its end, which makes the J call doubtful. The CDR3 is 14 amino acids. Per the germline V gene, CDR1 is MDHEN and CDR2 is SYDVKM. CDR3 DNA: TGTGCCAGCAGTCTGAGACAGCGGGTCTACGAGCAGTACTTC. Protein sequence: CASSLRQRVYEQYF.

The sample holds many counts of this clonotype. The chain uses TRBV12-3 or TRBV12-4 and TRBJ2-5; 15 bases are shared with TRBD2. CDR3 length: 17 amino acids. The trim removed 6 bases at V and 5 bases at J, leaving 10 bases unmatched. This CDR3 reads CASSGGLAGGPWETQYF. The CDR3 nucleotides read TGTGCCAGCAGCGGTGGACTAGCGGGGGGGCCATGGGAGACCCAGTACTTC.

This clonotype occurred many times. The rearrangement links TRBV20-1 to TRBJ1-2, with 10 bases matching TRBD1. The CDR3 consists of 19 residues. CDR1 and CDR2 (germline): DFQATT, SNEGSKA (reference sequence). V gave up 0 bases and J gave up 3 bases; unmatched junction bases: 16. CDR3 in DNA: TGCAGTGCTAGAGATAATCCGGGACAGGGGATTTCCGGGTACTATGGCTACACCTTC. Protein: CSARDNPGQGISGYYGYTF.

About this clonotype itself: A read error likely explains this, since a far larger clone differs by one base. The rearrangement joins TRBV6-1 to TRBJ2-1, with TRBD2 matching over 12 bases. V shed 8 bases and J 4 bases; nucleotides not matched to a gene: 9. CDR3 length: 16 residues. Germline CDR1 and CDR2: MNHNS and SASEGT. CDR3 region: CASGYSGLAGYNEQFF. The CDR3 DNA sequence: TGTGCCAGCGGTTACTCAGGACTAGCGGGGTACAATGAGCAGTTCTTC.

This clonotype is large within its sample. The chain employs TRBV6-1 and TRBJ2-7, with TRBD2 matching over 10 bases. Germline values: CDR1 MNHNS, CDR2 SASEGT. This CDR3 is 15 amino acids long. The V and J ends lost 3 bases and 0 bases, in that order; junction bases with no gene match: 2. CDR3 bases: TGTGCCAGCAGTGAGGCTAGCGGGAGCTCCTACGAGCAGTACTTC. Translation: CASSEASGSSYEQYF.

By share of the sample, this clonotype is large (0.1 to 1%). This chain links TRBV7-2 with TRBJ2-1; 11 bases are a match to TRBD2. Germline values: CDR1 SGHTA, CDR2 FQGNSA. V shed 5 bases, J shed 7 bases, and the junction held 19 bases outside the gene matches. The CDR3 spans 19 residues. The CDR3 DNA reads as TGTGCCAGCAGCAAGGGGGGCCTAGCGGGGGGTTCCTTTGGGAATGAGCAGTTCTTC. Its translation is CASSKGGLAGGSFGNEQFF.

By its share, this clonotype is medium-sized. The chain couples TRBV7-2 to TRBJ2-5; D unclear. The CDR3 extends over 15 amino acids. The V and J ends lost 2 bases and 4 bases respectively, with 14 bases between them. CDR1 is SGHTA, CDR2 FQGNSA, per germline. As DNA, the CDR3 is TGTGCCAGCAGCTTAAGGTGGAACAACCCAGAGACCCAGTACTTC. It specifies CASSLRWNNPETQYF.

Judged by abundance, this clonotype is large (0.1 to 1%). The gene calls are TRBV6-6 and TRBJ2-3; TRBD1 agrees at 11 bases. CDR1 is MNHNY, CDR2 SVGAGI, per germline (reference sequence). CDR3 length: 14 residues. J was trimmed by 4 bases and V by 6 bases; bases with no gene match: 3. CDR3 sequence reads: CASRDRGRPDTQYF. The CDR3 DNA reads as TGTGCCAGCAGGGACAGGGGGCGTCCAGATACGCAGTATTTT.

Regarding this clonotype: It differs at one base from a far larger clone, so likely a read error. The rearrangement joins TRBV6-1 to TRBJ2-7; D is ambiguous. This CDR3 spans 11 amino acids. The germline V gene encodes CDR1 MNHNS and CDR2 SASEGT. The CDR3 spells CASRGFDDQYF. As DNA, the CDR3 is TGTGCCAGCAGGGGTTTCGACGATCAGTACTTC.